This T cell receptor (beta chain) was found in a study of cytomegalovirus exposure and HLA in healthy donors. At the level of the study: From HLA-typed donors, an early data release held some 91 million unique TCRs.

The PCR had 60 Vbeta and 13 Jbeta primers. This table comes from immunoSEQ multiplex PCR, and its TCRdb copy is limited to in-frame clones, with some not included. The data show 150,000 to 200,000 clones, with around 72% seen just once and approximately 7.1% held by the top ten. Germline V CDR1 and CDR2: SGDLS, YYNGEE. V lost 4 bases and J 4 bases, leaving 5 bases between the germline ends. CDR3 length equals 11 residues. A note on this clone: Its specificity is not known.

Study-wide results and limits: Productive status was seen about 87% or about 30% of the time for most TCR beta V segments in an earlier analysis. Some public TCRs appeared in many individuals, while most sequences were rare.

The receptor comes from a man aged 35 to 55 in good health and CMV-seropositive. The chain recombines TRBV9 with TRBJ2-5, with no clear D. Source material: PBMCs. CDR3 residues: CASSPGETQYF. The CDR3 nucleotides read TGTGCCAGCAGCCCAGGAGAGACCCAGTACTTC. The full variable domain, with the rest looked up from reference TRBV9 and TRBJ2-5, is DSGVTQTPKHLITATGQRVTLRCSPRSGDLSVYWYQQSLDQGLQFLIQYYNGEERAKGNILERFSAQQFPDLHSELNLSSLELGDSALYFCASSPGETQYFGPGTRLLVL.